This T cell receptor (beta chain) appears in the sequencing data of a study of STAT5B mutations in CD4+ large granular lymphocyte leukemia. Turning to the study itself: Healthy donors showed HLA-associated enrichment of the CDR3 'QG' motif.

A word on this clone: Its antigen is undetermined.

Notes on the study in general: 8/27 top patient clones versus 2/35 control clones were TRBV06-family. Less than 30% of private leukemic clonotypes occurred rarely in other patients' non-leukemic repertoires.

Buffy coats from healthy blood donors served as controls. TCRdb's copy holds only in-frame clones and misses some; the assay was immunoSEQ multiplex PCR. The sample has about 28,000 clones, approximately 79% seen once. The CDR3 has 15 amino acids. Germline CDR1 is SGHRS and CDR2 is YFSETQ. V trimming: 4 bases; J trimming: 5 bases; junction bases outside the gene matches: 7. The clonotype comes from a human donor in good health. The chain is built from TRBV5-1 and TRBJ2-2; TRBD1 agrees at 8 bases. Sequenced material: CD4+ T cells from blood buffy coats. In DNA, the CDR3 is TGCGCCAGCAGCCATCAGGGGGCGCGGACCGGGGAGCTGTTTTTT. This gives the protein CASSHQGARTGELFF.